Listed here are 2 T cell receptor beta chains from one sample, sequenced in a study of blood T cells in healthy people across ages. It was with a sample-barcoded 5' primer and a J-beta primer mix that a second PCR of about 6 to 12 cycles was run. TCRdb processed the 5' RACE reads anew with MiXCR; each CDR3 protein has one entry. In the table there are fewer than 1,000,000 distinct CDR3 sequences, roughly 44% of which are singletons. The source material was blood. The receptors here all came from a man aged 60-69 years in good health.

The rearrangement links TRBV6-2 or TRBV6-3 to TRBJ2-7, with TRBD1 as a possible D gene (6 bases). Trimming shortened V by 2 bases and J by 2 bases, and 16 bases separated the two germline ends. The CDR3 is 16 residues long. CDR1 and CDR2 (germline): MNHEY, SVGEGT. CDR3 protein: CASSYNPGQWTYEQYF. DNA for the CDR3: TGTGCCAGCAGTTACAATCCGGGACAATGGACCTACGAGCAGTACTTC.

This chain uses TRBV15 with TRBJ1-2; D is undetermined. Germline lookup yields CDR1 LNHNV and CDR2 YYDKDF (reference sequence). V shed 0 bases and J shed 2 bases, with 4 bases lying between them. There are 13 residues in the CDR3. CDR3 sequence reads: CATSRDHNYGYTF. In DNA form, the CDR3 reads TGTGCCACCAGCAGAGATCACAACTATGGCTACACCTTC.